This T cell receptor (beta chain) is from a study of cytomegalovirus exposure and HLA in healthy donors. Overall study results and limits: A missense variant in DCLRE1C was later tied to TCR beta V- and J-gene trimming. A few CMV-associated chains proved CMV antigen-specific in vitro.

A remark on this clone: Antigen: not known.

Primers for the PCR totalled 60 Vbeta and 13 Jbeta. Clones were read by immunoSEQ multiplex PCR, and TCRdb kept only the in-frame ones, dropping some. The data show 100,000 or so clones, with 76% seen just once and more than 8% held by the top ten. Participants comprised healthy donors of bone marrow. The CDR3 is 16 amino acids. Germline V lookup: CDR1 SGHTA, CDR2 FQGNSA. Trimming removed 5 bases from V and 7 bases from J; junction bases left unmatched: 14. This receptor was identified in a man aged 40-49 years in good health and CMV-seropositive. Sequenced: PBMCs. The chain employs TRBV7-2 and TRBJ2-1; 7 bases are shared with TRBD2. The CDR3: CASSVTGTNIVNEQFF. The CDR3, as DNA: TGTGCCAGCAGCGTCACCGGGACTAACATAGTTAATGAGCAGTTCTTC. The full variable domain, completed using reference TRBV7-2 and TRBJ2-1, is GAGVSQSPSNKVTEKGKDVELRCDPISGHTALYWYRQSLGQGLEFLIYFQGNSAPDKSGLPSDRFSAERTGGSVSTLTIQRTQQEDSAVYLCASSVTGTNIVNEQFFGPGTRLTVL.